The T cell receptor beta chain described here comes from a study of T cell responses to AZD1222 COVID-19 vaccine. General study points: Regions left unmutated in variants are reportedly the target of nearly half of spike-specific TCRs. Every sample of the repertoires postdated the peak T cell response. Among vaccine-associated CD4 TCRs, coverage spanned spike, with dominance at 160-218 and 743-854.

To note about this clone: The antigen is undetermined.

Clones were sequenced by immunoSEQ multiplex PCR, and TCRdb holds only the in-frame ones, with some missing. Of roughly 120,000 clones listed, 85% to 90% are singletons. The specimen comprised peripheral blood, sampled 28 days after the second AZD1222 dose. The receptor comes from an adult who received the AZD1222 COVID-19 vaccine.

The chain's CDR3 is CASSDGTEQFF. CDR3 sequence (DNA): TGTGCCAGCAGCGACGGGACCGAGCAGTTCTTC. V is TRBV6-5 and J is TRBJ2-1; D may be TRBD1 or TRBD2 (5 bases each). Germline V gene data show CDR1 as MNHEY and CDR2 as SVGAGI. Trimming left V 6 bases short and J 10 bases short, with 10 bases between. The CDR3 sequence is 11 residues long.